Below, 6 T cell receptor beta chains from the same sample are listed, as sequenced in a study of blood T cell repertoires in COVID-19. The table came from immunoSEQ multiplex PCR; TCRdb's copy has only in-frame clones and leaves some out. The table records more than 250,000 clones, approximately 89% of them present only once. Sequenced input: PBMCs or T cells enriched from blood (not recorded which). The origin of the receptors is a woman aged 25 to 45 who had recovered from COVID-19.

In its sample, this clone was seen once. This chain uses TRBV5-1 with TRBJ1-1, with 8 bases matching TRBD1. V shed 1 base and J 3 bases; nucleotides not matched to a gene: 5. Germline V lookup: CDR1 SGHRS, CDR2 YFSETQ. The CDR3 spans 15 residues. The CDR3 is CASSLTGQGYTEAFF. Here the CDR3 DNA reads TGCGCCAGCAGCTTGACTGGACAGGGATACACTGAAGCTTTCTTT. The full variable domain, rest sourced from reference TRBV5-1 and TRBJ1-1, is KAGVTQTPRYLIKTRGQQVTLSCSPISGHRSVSWYQQTPGQGLQFLFEYFSETQRNKGNFPGRFSGRQFSNSRSEMNVSTLELGDSALYLCASSLTGQGYTEAFFGQGTRLTVV.

The V gene is TRBV18, the J gene TRBJ1-1; D is ambiguous. The V and J ends lost 9 bases and 4 bases respectively, with 15 bases between them. The CDR3 loop spans 13 amino acids. Germline lookup yields CDR1 KGHSH and CDR2 LQKENI. The CDR3 sequence is CASLGEGSTEAFF. Written as DNA, the CDR3 is TGTGCCAGTCTGGGTGAAGGGAGCACTGAAGCTTTCTTT.

V is TRBV9 and J is TRBJ2-3; possible D gene TRBD1, 5 bases. The V gene lost 1 base and the J gene lost 3 bases, with 12 bases spanning the gap. The CDR3 totals 15 residues. CDR1 and CDR2 (germline): SGDLS, YYNGEE. CDR3 protein: CASSVRIGATDTQYF. CDR3 in DNA: TGTGCCAGCAGCGTAAGGATAGGGGCGACAGATACGCAGTATTTT.

The chain joins TRBV7-9 to TRBJ1-4; weak D call: TRBD1 (5 bases). Trimming cost V 4 bases and J 1 base, with 10 bases left between them. Germline loops: CDR1 SEHNR, CDR2 FQNEAQ (reference sequence). The length of the CDR3 is 15 residues. The CDR3 DNA is TGTGCCAGCAGCTCCCTGGGGGGAACTAATGAAAAACTGTTTTTT. Amino acids: CASSSLGGTNEKLFF.

This chain joins TRBV6-2 or TRBV6-3 and TRBJ2-1, with D uncertain. Deletions cut 6 bases from V and 9 bases from J, with 12 bases between. Germline loops: CDR1 MNHEY, CDR2 SVGEGT. There are 12 residues in the CDR3. In DNA, the CDR3 is TGTGCCAGCAGCGAACTTAGCCCTGAGCAGTTCTTC. It translates to CASSELSPEQFF.

This rearrangement joins TRBV7-8 to TRBJ2-7; 9 bases agree with TRBD2. J gave up 1 base and V 5 bases, and 12 bases lay outside the gene matches. The CDR3 loop spans 17 amino acids. Germline V gene data show CDR1 as SGHVS and CDR2 as FQNEAQ. CDR3 sequence (DNA): TGTGCCAGCAGCCGACCCCGGGCTAGCGGGACATCCTACGAGCAGTACTTC. As protein: CASSRPRASGTSYEQYF.